Sequencing of this TCR beta chain was carried out in a study of control samples from healthy donors and cancer patients. Profiled with immunoSEQ multiplex PCR; TCRdb holds only in-frame clones, not every one. The sample has some 90,000 clones, around 83% seen once; the top ten hold 1.3%. The V gene lost 3 bases and the J gene lost 3 bases, with 14 bases spanning the gap. CDR3 size: 15 residues. The germline V gene has CDR1 KGHSH and CDR2 LQKENI. The specimen was blood. V gene TRBV18 combines with J gene TRBJ1-1, with D maybe TRBD1 (5 bases). This sequence was found in a woman between 50 and 59 years old in good health. This CDR3 is CASSPQTGGDTEAFF. CDR3 DNA sequence: TGTGCCAGCTCACCGCAAACAGGTGGGGACACTGAAGCTTTCTTT.